This TCR beta chain was captured by sequencing in a study of blood T cell repertoires in COVID-19. Looking at the study overall: Spain, Italy and the United States supplied samples that represented acute and convalescent COVID-19. PBMCs, B-cell-depleted T cells, or T cells provided the cDNA or gDNA that made up the material.

Methods used by the authors: The assay estimated nucleated cells by amplifying reference gene primers. This table comes from immunoSEQ multiplex PCR, and its TCRdb copy is limited to in-frame clones, with some not included. The DNA was the basis for D and trimming; V, J and clone size are from that table. The profile shows around 150,000 clones, approximately 86% of them singletons. CDR1 is MNHEY, CDR2 SVGAGI, per germline. The J segment lost 1 base and the V segment lost 4 bases, leaving 2 bases of the junction unmatched. CDR3 length equals 14 residues. The sequenced sample was peripheral blood. J is TRBJ2-5 and V is TRBV6-5; 8 positions agree with TRBD2. This receptor was obtained from a woman aged 55 to 70 who had recovered from COVID-19. The CDR3 DNA reads as TGTGCCAGCAGTTGGGCGGGGGGCCAAGAGACCCAGTACTTC. It specifies CASSWAGGQETQYF.